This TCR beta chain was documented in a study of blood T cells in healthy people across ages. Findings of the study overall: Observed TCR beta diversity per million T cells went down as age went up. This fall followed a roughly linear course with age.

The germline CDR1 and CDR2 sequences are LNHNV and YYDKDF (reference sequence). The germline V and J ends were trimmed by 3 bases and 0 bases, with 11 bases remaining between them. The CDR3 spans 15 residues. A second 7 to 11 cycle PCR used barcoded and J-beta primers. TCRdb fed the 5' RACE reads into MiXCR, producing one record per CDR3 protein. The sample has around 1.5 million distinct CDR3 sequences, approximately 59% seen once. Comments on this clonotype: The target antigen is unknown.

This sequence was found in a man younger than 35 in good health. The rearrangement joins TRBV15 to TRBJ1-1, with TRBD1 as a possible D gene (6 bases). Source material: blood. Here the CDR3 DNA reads TGTGCCACCAGCAGCACAGGGTGGATGAACACTGAAGCTTTCTTT. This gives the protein CATSSTGWMNTEAFF.